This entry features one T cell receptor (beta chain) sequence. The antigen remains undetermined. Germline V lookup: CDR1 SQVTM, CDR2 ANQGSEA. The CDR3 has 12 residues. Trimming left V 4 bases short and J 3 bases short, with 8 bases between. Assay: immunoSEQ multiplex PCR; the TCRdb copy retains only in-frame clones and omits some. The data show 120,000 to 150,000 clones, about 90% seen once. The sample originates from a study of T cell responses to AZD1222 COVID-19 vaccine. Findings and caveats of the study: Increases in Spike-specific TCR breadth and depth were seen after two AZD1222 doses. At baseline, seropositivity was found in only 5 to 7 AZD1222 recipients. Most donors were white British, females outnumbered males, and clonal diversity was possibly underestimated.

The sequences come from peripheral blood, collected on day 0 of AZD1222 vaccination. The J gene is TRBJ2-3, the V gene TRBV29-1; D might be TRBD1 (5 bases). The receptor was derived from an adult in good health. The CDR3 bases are TGCAGCGTTGGACAGCTAACAGATACGCAGTATTTT. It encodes CSVGQLTDTQYF.